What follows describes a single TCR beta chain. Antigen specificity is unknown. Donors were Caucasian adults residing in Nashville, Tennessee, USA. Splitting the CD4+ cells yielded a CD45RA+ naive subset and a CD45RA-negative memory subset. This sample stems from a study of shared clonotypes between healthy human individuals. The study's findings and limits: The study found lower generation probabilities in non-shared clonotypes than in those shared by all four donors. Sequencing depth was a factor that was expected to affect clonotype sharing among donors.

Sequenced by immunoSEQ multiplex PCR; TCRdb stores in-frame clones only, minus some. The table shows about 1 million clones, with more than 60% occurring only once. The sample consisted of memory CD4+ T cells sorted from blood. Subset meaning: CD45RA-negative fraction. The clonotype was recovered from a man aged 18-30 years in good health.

The DNA of the CDR3 is TGTGCCAGCAGCTTTAGCCCCGGACAGGGAGCTTTCTTT. Protein sequence: CASSFSPGQGAFF. The chain is built from TRBV7-9 and TRBJ1-1; 8 nucleotides line up with TRBD1. Per the germline V gene, CDR1 is SEHNR and CDR2 is FQNEAQ (reference sequence). The CDR3 spans 13 residues. After removal of 3 bases from V and 10 bases from J, the junction contained 7 bases not matched to a gene.